This is a list of T cell receptor beta chains from one sample in a study of T cell repertoires in cytomegalovirus infection. In TCRdb, the reads were re-called with MiXCR into one record per CDR3 protein. Of 350,000 to 500,000 distinct CDR3 sequences listed, approximately 32% are singletons. Sample: PBMCs. The receptors were gathered from a human donor in good health (CMV status not recorded). Some clones in this sample may be carry-over from other donors' samples. The CDR3 runs from the conserved cysteine through the conserved F or W. Each record gives: clone size, D gene, J gene, V gene, CDR3 DNA, CDR3 protein. The D gene is left open where the match is weak. Not every row has a clone size; where given, it reads once, few, many or a size class.

>few|NA|TRBJ2-1|TRBV27
TGTGCCAGCAGTTTATCAACAGGGACCAATGAGCAGTTCTTC
CASSLSTGTNEQFF
>NA|NA|TRBJ1-5|TRBV7-6
TGTGCCAGCAGCTTAGCAGGGCCCCAGCCCCAGCATTTT
CASSLAGPQPQHF
>many|TRBD2|TRBJ2-3|TRBV19
TGTGCCAGTAGTATGGTTGCTAGCGGCGGCACAGATACGCAGTATTTT
CASSMVASGGTDTQYF
>NA|NA|TRBJ1-6|TRBV12-3/TRBV12-4
TGTGCCAGCAGTTCCCGAGGAGGGTCCTACTCACCCCTCCACTTT
CASSSRGGSYSPLHF
>many|NA|TRBJ1-5|TRBV7-9
TGTGCCAGCAGTTCCACTGGGGGCGGAGGTCAGCCCCAGCATTTT
CASSSTGGGGQPQHF
>NA|NA|TRBJ2-3|TRBV30
TGTGCCTGGAGTGTAGGCACAGATACGCAGTATTTT
CAWSVGTDTQYF
>few|NA|TRBJ2-1|TRBV10-2
TGCGCCAGCATGAAGGGTTACAATGAGCAGTTCTTC
CASMKGYNEQFF
>NA|TRBD1|TRBJ1-2|TRBV28
TGTGCCAGCAGTTCTTATGGGACAGGGTTGCATGGCTACACCTTC
CASSSYGTGLHGYTF
>NA|TRBD1|TRBJ2-7|TRBV5-4
TGTGCCAGCAGCTTGGCAGGGGGCGTCGGAGGGCTCTACGAGCAGTACTTC
CASSLAGGVGGLYEQYF
>few|NA|TRBJ2-5|TRBV20-1
TGCAGTGCTAGAAATCCCAGCGGAATCCAAGAGACCCAGTACTTC
CSARNPSGIQETQYF
>once|TRBD2|TRBJ2-5|TRBV7-9
TGTGCCAGCATTACCCGACTAGCTGAGGAAGAGACCCAGTACTTC
CASITRLAEEETQYF
>NA|TRBD1|TRBJ1-6|TRBV15
TGTGCCACCAGCCGCGGGACAGGGGGTAATTCACCCCTCCACTTT
CATSRGTGGNSPLHF
>NA|TRBD1|TRBJ2-3|TRBV19
TGTGCCAGTAGATCGGACAGGGGGCGACAAGATACGCAGTATTTT
CASRSDRGRQDTQYF
>NA|NA|TRBJ2-3|TRBV29-1
TGCAGCGTTGCTCCCACTCCGATTAGCACAGATACGCAGTATTTT
CSVAPTPISTDTQYF
>NA|TRBD1|TRBJ1-5|TRBV6-1
TGTGCCAGCAACTTGGGACAGGGCTATTATAGCAATCCGCCCCAGCATTTT
CASNLGQGYYSNPPQHF
>NA|NA|TRBJ2-4|TRBV7-2
TGTGCCAGCAGCTTAGGAAGGTCCAAACTCGACAAAAACATTCAGTACTTC
CASSLGRSKLDKNIQYF
>NA|TRBD1|TRBJ2-4|TRBV19
TGTGCCAGTAAGGACCCTGGGGGACAGAACATTCAGTACTTC
CASKDPGGQNIQYF
>many|TRBD1|TRBJ1-5|TRBV6-1
TGTGCCAGCAGGGACGGACAGGATCAGCCCCAGCATTTT
CASRDGQDQPQHF
>NA|NA|TRBJ2-3|TRBV25-1
TGTGCCACCCTTTCGACAGGTAGATCAAGGGCAGATACGCAGTATTTT
CATLSTGRSRADTQYF
>few|NA|TRBJ1-5|TRBV19
TGTGCCAGTAGTATAGGTAGGGGCCGAAGCAATCAGCCCCAGCATTTT
CASSIGRGRSNQPQHF
>many|NA|TRBJ2-1|TRBV28
TGTGCCAGCAGTTTATCAGGGGCGCTTAACAATGAGCAGTTCTTC
CASSLSGALNNEQFF
>few|NA|TRBJ1-4|TRBV12-3/TRBV12-4
TGTGCCAGCAGGGCCGCGGCAGAAGCTAATGAAAAACTGTTTTTT
CASRAAAEANEKLFF
>NA|NA|TRBJ1-4|TRBV4-1
TGCGCCAGCCTCCATGCGGGATCAACTAATGAAACACTGTTTTTT
CASLHAGSTNETLFF
>NA|NA|TRBJ1-2|TRBV5-6
TGTGCCAGCAGCTTGGCGAGATCGGAAAGTGGCTACACCTTC
CASSLARSESGYTF
>NA|NA|TRBJ2-6|TRBV6-1
TGTGCCAGCAGTGAACGCTCCTCTGGGGCCAACGTCCTGACTTTC
CASSERSSGANVLTF
>NA|TRBD2|TRBJ2-1|TRBV7-8
TGTGCCCGCAGCTTAGTATGTAGCGGGGGGCCCGCCTCCTACAATGAGCAGTTCTTC
CARSLVCSGGPASYNEQFF
>NA|NA|TRBJ2-5|TRBV19
TGTGCCAGTAGCCAAACCTCCGGGACCCCACCGTGGTTC
CASSQTSGTPPWF
>few|TRBD2|TRBJ2-3|TRBV2
TGTGCCAGCAGTATAAGCGGGGGAGCAGATACGCAGTATTTT
CASSISGGADTQYF
>few|NA|TRBJ1-2|TRBV13
TGTGCCAGCAGCTTACGACAGCCACTCGAAGTCACCTTC
CASSLRQPLEVTF
>many|TRBD1|TRBJ2-1|TRBV5-1
TGCGCCAGCAGCAAGTCGGGACAGGGCTACAATGAGCAGTTCTTC
CASSKSGQGYNEQFF
>NA|TRBD1|TRBJ2-2|TRBV13
TGTGCCAGCAGCTTAGAGGGGACAGGGGGCTACCGAGACACCGGGGAGCTGTTTTTT
CASSLEGTGGYRDTGELFF
>NA|NA|TRBJ2-5|TRBV24-1
TGTGCCACCAGTGACGGGACTCATCAAGAGACCCAGTACTTC
CATSDGTHQETQYF
>many|TRBD2|TRBJ2-1|TRBV7-9
TGTGCCAGCAGCTCCCCCCGCAGCGGGGGTCTCGGCAATGAGCAGTTCTTC
CASSSPRSGGLGNEQFF
>NA|TRBD1|TRBJ1-5|TRBV12-3/TRBV12-4
TGTGCCAGCAGTTCCCGGACAGGGGAGGGGCCCCAGCATTTT
CASSSRTGEGPQHF
>NA|NA|TRBJ2-5|TRBV5-8
TGTGCCAGCAGCTTGGAGGGGGTGCTAGCGGCCCAAGAGACCCAGTACTTC
CASSLEGVLAAQETQYF
>many|NA|TRBJ2-1|TRBV25-1
TGTGCCAGCAGTGCACCAGAGTTAGTAGTAAATGAGCAGTTCTTC
CASSAPELVVNEQFF
>many|TRBD2|TRBJ2-3|TRBV7-2
TGTGCCAGCAGCTCACTAGCGGGGCGCACAGATACGCAGTATTTT
CASSSLAGRTDTQYF
>NA|NA|TRBJ1-1|TRBV20-1
TGCAGTGCTCGGGGTTTAGGTTTCGACACTGAAGCTTTCTTT
CSARGLGFDTEAFF
>NA|NA|TRBJ2-7|TRBV14
TGTGCCAGCAGCCTGGGGCTCCCCGGCGCCGAGCAGTACTTC
CASSLGLPGAEQYF
>NA|NA|TRBJ1-4|TRBV24-1
TGTGCCACCAGCGCCGGCCAGATTAATGAAAAACTGTTTTTT
CATSAGQINEKLFF
>NA|NA|TRBJ2-3|TRBV25-1
TGTGCCAGCAGTGAAGATCCAGATACGCAGTATTTT
CASSEDPDTQYF
>NA|TRBD1|TRBJ1-1|TRBV4-1
TGCGCCAGCAGCCAAGATGCGACAGGGAGTAGCACTGAAGCTTTCTTT
CASSQDATGSSTEAFF
>many|NA|TRBJ1-2|TRBV7-2
TGTGCCAGCAGCTCCCAACCCAACTATGGCTACACCTTC
CASSSQPNYGYTF
>NA|TRBD1|TRBJ2-7|TRBV7-8
TGTGCCGCGGGGCCAGGGACAGGCTACGAGCAGTACTTC
CAAGPGTGYEQYF
>NA|NA|TRBJ2-2|TRBV3-1
TGTGCCAGCAGCCAAGATATAGGGTTGGGGGAGCTGTTTTTT
CASSQDIGLGELFF
>many|NA|TRBJ1-6|TRBV12-3/TRBV12-4
TGTGCCAGCAGTGTACAGGGTTGGAATTCACCCCTCCACTTT
CASSVQGWNSPLHF
>NA|TRBD1|TRBJ2-3|TRBV15
TGTGCCACCAGCAGGGATAGGGGACAGGGGGGACAAAATACGGAGTACTTT
CATSRDRGQGGQNTEYF
>few|NA|TRBJ1-1|TRBV28
TGTGCCAGCAGTTCAGTATTGAACACTGAAGCTTTCTTT
CASSSVLNTEAFF
>few|TRBD1|TRBJ1-6|TRBV12-3/TRBV12-4
TGTGCCAGCAGTTCCTGGGACAGGGGGCTCCATTCACCCCTCCACTTT
CASSSWDRGLHSPLHF
>NA|TRBD2|TRBJ2-3|TRBV14
TGTGCCAGCAGCCAAGGCTCTAGCGGAAGCACAGATACGCAGTATTTT
CASSQGSSGSTDTQYF
>many|NA|TRBJ1-6|TRBV6-5
TGTGCCAGCAGTTACTCGAAGTTCGATACGGATTCACCCCTCCACTTT
CASSYSKFDTDSPLHF
>once|TRBD1|TRBJ2-2|TRBV20-1
TGCACTGCTTGGACAGGGGGCGCGACCGGGGAGCTGTTTTTT
CTAWTGGATGELFF